This section outlines one TCR beta chain sequence together with its context. The data originate from a study of CD8 T cells in ankylosing spondylitis. TCRdb reprocessed the 5' RACE reads with MiXCR, giving one entry per CDR3 protein. This repertoire shows roughly 240,000 distinct CDR3 sequences, roughly 32% found once; its top ten account for approximately 4%. Trimming took 5 bases from V and 8 from J, leaving 16 bases between them. The CDR3 length is 14 residues. Germline V gene lookup returns CDR1 MNHEY and CDR2 SMNVEV (reference sequence). The source is a male donor with ankylosing spondylitis or in good health (not recorded which). Sequenced input: blood, either unsorted or a sorted T cell fraction (not recorded which). The chain is built from TRBV27 and TRBJ2-4; tentatively, D is TRBD1 (5 bases). CDR3 DNA sequence: TGTGCCAGCAGTCCATCGACAGCCCCAGACATTCAGTACTTC. Encoded protein: CASSPSTAPDIQYF.